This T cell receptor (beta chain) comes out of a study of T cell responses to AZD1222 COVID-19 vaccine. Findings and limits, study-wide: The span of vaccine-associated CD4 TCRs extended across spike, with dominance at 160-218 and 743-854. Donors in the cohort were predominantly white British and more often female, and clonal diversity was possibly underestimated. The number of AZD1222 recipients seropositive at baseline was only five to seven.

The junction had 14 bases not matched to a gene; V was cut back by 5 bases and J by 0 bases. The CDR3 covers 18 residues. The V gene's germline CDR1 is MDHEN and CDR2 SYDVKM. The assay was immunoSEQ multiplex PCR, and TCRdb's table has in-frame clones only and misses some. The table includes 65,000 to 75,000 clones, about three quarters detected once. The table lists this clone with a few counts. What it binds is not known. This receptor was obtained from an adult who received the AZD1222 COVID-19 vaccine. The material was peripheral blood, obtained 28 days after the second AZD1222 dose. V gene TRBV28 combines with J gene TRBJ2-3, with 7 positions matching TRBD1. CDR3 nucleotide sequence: TGTGCCAGCAGTCGGGTTTATGAGACAGGGCGAAGCACAGATACGCAGTATTTT. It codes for CASSRVYETGRSTDTQYF.